The entry that follows covers one T cell receptor (beta chain) sequence. Its antigen is as yet unknown. One end of the junction fails to match germline, which may point to a read error. Germline V gene sequence: CDR1 GTSNPN, CDR2 SVGIG (reference sequence). The CDR3 spans 16 residues. TCRbeta libraries were built with three rounds of nested PCR, modified from ARM-PCR. A single record per CDR3 protein comes from TCRdb applying MiXCR to the multiplex PCR reads. The sample shows over 60,000 distinct CDR3 sequences, over 80% of them seen only once. No cell sorting was done before RNA was extracted from the tissue. These data originate in a study of tumor and adjacent non-tumor tissue in lung cancer. Study-level information: Patients were aged about 30 to 76, about 10 men and about 5 women, stage I to III.

Study outcomes and limitations: Tumor TCR diversity, when higher, was linked to shorter survival. Top 100 clones took a larger repertoire share in normal lung.

The sequence derives from a woman aged 45-60 years with non-small cell lung cancer. The J gene is TRBJ1-2, the V gene TRBV30; D possibly corresponds to TRBD1 (6 bases). Sample: lung tumor tissue. CDR3 coding DNA: TGTGCCTTGAGTGTACAGGGAGGTTCTTCAATCTATGACTACACTTTC. The encoded protein is CALSVQGGSSIYDYTF. Based on the CDR3 plus reference TRBV30 and TRBJ1-2, the full variable domain is SQTIHQWPATLVQPVGSPLSLECTVEGTSNPNLYWYRQAAGRGLQLLFYSVGIGQISSEVPQNLSASRPQDRQFILSSKKLLLSDSGFYLCALSVQGGSSIYDYTFGSGTRLTVV.